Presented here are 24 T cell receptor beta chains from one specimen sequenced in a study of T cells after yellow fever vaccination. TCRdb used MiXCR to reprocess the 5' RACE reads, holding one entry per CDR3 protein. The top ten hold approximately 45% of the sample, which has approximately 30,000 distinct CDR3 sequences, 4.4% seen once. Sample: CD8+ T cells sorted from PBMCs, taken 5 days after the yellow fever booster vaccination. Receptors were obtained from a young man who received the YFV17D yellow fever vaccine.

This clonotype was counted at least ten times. CDR3 bases: TGCGCCAGCAGCTTTCCAGTGACGAGCTCTGGGGCCAACGTCCTGACTTTC. This gives the protein CASSFPVTSSGANVLTF. V usage is TRBV5-1 and J usage is TRBJ2-6; no clear D gene. V lost 2 bases, J lost 0 bases, and 12 bases lay in between. The CDR3 is 17 residues long. From germline, CDR1 is SGHRS and CDR2 YFSETQ.

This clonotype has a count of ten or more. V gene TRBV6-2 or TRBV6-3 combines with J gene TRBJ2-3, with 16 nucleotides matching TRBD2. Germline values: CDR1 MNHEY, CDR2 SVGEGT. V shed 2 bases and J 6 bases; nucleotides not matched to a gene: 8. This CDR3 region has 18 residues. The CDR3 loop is CASSYGGTSGRALDTQYF. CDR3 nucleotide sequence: TGTGCCAGCAGTTACGGTGGGACTAGCGGGAGGGCCCTGGATACGCAGTATTTT.

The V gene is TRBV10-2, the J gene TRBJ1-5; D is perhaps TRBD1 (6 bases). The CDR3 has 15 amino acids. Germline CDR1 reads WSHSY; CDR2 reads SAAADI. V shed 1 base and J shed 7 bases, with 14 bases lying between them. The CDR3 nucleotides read TGCGCCAGCAGTGAGTTGGGGGCGTTGGGCCAGCCCCAGCATTTT. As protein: CASSELGALGQPQHF.

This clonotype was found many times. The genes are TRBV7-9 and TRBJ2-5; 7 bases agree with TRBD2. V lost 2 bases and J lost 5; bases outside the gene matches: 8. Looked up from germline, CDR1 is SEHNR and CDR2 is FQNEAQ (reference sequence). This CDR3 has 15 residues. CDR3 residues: CASSLPTGTMETQYF. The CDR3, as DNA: TGTGCCAGCAGCTTACCCACCGGGACTATGGAGACCCAGTACTTC.

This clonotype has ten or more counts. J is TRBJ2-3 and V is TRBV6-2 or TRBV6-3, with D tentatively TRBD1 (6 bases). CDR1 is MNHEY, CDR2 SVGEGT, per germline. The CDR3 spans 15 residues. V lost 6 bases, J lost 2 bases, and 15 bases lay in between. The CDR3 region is CASSGGDTDTDTQYF. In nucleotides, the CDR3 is TGTGCCAGCAGCGGTGGGGACACTGACACAGATACGCAGTATTTT.

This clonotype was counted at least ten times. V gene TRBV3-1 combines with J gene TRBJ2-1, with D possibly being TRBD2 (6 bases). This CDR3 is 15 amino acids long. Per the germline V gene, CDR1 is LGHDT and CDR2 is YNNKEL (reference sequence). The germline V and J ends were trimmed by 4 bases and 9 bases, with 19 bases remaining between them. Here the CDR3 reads CASSPALGGVGEQFF. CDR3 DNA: TGTGCCAGCAGCCCAGCTCTCGGGGGAGTTGGTGAGCAGTTCTTC.

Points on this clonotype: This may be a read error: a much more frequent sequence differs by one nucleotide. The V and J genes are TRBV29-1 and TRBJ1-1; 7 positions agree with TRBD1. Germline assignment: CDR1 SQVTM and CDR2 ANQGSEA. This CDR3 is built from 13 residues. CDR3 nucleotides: TGCAGCGTTCCCGGGACAGTGAAGACTGAAGCTTTCTTT. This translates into CSVPGTVKTEAFF.

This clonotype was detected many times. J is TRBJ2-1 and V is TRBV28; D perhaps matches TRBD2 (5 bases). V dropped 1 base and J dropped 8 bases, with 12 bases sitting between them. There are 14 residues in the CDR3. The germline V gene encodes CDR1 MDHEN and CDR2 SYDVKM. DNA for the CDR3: TGTGCCAGCAGTTTATTAGTCACGCGGGATGAGCAGTTCTTC. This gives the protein CASSLLVTRDEQFF.

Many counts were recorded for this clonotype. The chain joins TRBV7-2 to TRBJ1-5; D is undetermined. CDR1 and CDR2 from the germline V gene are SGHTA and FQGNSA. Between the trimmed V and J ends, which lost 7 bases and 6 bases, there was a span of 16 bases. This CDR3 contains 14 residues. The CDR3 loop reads CASISGPGGQPQHF. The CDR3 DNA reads TGTGCCAGCATCTCGGGCCCAGGCGGTCAGCCCCAGCATTTT.

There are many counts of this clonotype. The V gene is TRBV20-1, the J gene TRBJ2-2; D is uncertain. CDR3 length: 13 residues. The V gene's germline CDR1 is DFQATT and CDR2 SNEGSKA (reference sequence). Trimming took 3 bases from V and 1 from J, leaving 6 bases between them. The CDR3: CSARKENTGELFF. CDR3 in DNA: TGCAGTGCTAGGAAAGAGAACACCGGGGAGCTGTTTTTT.

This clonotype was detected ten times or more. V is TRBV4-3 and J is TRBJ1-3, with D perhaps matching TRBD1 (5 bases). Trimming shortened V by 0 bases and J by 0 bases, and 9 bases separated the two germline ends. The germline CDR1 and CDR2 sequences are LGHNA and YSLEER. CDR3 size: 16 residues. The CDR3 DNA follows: TGCGCCAGCAGCCAAGAGGACAAGAGCTCTGGAAACACCATATATTTT. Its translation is CASSQEDKSSGNTIYF.

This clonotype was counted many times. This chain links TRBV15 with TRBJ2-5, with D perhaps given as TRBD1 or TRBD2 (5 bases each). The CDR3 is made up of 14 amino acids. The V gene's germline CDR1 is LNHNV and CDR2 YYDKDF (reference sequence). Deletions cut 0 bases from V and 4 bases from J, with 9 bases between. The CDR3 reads CATSREGTSETQYF. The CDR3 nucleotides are TGTGCCACCAGCAGAGAGGGGACCTCAGAGACCCAGTACTTC.

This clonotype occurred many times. In DNA, the CDR3 is TGTGCCAGCAGTTTAGTGGCGAACACCGGGGAGCTGTTTTTT. Translation: CASSLVANTGELFF. The genes are TRBV27 and TRBJ2-2; the D is unclear. V was pared by 2 bases and J by 0 bases, with 4 bases between. This CDR3 comprises 14 residues. Germline V gives CDR1 MNHEY, CDR2 SMNVEV (reference sequence).

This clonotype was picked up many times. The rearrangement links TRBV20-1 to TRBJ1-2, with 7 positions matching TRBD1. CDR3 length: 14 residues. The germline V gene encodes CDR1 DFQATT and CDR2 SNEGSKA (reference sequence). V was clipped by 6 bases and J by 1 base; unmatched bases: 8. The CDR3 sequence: CSADSDRLNYGYTF. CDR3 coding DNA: TGCAGTGCGGATTCGGACAGGCTTAACTATGGCTACACCTTC.

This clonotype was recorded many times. The CDR3: CSAPGDGKYEQYF. As DNA, the CDR3 is TGCAGTGCCCCGGGGGACGGCAAGTACGAGCAGTACTTC. The chain joins TRBV20-1 to TRBJ2-7; possibly TRBD2 for D (6 bases). Trimming removed 6 bases at V and 4 bases at J, with 16 bases between. The germline gives CDR1 DFQATT, CDR2 SNEGSKA (reference sequence). The CDR3 runs to 13 residues.

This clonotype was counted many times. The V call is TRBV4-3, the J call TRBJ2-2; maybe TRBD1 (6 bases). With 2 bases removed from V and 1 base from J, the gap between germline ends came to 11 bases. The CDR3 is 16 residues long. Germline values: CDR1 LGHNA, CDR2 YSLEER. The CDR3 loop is CASSQPLGQNTGELFF. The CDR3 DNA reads TGCGCCAGCAGCCAACCCCTGGGACAGAACACCGGGGAGCTGTTTTTT.

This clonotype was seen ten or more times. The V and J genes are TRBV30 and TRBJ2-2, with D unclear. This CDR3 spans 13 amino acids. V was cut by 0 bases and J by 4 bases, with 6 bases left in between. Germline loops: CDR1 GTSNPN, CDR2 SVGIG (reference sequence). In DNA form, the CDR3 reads TGTGCCTGGAGTGTAAAGGCCACCGGGGAGCTGTTTTTT. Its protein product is CAWSVKATGELFF.

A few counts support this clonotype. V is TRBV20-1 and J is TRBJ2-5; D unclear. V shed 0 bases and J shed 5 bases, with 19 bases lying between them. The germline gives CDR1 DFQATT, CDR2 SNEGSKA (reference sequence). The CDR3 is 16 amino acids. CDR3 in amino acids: CSARDPVVSPWETQYF. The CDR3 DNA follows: TGCAGTGCTAGAGACCCCGTGGTGAGCCCCTGGGAGACCCAGTACTTC.

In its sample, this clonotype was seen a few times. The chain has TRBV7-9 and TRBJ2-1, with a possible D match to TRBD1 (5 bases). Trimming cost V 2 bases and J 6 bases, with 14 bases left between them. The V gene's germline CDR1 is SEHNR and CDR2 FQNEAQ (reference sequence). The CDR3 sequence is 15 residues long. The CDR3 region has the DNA TGTGCCAGCAGCTTAATCCAGGGTGAAAGCAATGAGCAGTTCTTC. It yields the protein CASSLIQGESNEQFF. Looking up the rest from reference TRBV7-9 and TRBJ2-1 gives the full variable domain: DTGVSQNPRHKITKRGQNVTFRCDPISEHNRLYWYRQTLGQGPEFLTYFQNEAQLEKSRLLSDRFSAERPKGSFSTLEIQRTEQGDSAMYLCASSLIQGESNEQFFGPGTRLTVL.

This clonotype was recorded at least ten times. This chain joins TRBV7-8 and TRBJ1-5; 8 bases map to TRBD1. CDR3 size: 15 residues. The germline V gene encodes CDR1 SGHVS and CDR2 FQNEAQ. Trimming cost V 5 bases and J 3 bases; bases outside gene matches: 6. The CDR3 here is CASSLDRGFNQPQHF. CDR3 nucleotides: TGTGCCAGCAGCCTAGACAGGGGATTCAATCAGCCCCAGCATTTT.

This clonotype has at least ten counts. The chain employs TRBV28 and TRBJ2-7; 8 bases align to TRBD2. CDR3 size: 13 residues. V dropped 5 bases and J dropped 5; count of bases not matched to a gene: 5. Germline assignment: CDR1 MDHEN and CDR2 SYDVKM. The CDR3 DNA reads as TGTGCCAGCAGTCTAGGGACTAGTGACGAGCAGTACTTC. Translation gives CASSLGTSDEQYF.

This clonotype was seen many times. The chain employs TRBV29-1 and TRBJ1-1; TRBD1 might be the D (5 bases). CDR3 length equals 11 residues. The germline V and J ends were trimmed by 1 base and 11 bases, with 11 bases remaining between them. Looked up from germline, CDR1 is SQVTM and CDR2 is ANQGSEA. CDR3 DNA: TGCAGCGTTGAAGTGGAGGGGAAGGCTTTCTTT. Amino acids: CSVEVEGKAFF. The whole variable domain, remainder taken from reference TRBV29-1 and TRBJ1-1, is SAVISQKPSRDICQRGTSLTIQCQVDSQVTMMFWYRQQPGQSLTLIATANQGSEATYESGFVIDKFPISRPNLTFSTLTVSNMSPEDSSIYLCSVEVEGKAFFGQGTRLTVV.

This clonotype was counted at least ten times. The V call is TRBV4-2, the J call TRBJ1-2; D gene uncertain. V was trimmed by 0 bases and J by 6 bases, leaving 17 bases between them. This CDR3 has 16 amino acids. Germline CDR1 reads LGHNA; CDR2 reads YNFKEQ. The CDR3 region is CASSQDRGAPNDGYTF. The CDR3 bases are TGTGCCAGCAGCCAAGATCGAGGAGCCCCGAACGATGGCTACACCTTC.

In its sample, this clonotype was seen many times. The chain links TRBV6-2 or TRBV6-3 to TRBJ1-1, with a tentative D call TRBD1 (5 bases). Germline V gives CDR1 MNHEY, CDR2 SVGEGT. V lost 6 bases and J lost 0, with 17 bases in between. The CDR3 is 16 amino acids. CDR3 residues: CASSYQRGHMNTEAFF. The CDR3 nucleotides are TGTGCCAGCAGCTACCAAAGGGGTCATATGAACACTGAAGCTTTCTTT.